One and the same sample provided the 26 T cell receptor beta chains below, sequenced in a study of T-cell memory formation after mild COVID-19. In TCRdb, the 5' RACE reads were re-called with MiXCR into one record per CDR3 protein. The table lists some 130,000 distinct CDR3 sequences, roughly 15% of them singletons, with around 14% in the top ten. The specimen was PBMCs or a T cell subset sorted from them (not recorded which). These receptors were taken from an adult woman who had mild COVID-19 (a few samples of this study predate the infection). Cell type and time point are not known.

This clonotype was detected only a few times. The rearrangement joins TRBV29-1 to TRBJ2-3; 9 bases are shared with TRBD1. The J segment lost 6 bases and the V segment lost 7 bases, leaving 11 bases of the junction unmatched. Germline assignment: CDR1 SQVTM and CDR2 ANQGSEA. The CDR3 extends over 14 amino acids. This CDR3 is CSAGTGQGSDTQYF. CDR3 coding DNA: TGCAGCGCGGGCACGGGACAGGGATCCGATACGCAGTATTTT.

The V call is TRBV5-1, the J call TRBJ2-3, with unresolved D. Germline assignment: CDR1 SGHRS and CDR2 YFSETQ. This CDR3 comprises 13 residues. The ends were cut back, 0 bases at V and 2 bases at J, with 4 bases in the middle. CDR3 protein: CASSLGPTDTQYF. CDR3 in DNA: TGCGCCAGCAGCTTGGGTCCCACAGATACGCAGTATTTT.

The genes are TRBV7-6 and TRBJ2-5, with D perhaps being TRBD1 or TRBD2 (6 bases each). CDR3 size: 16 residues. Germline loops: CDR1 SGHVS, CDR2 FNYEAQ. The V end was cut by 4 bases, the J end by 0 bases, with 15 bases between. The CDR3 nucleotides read TGTGCCAGCAGCTCTGGGGAGGACAGCTACCAAGAGACCCAGTACTTC. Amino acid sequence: CASSSGEDSYQETQYF.

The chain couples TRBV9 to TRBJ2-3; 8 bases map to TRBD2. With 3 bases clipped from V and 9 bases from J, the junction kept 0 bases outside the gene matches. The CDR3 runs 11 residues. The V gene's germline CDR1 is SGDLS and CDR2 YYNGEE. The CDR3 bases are TGTGCCAGCAGCGGGACTAGCACGCAGTATTTT. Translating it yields CASSGTSTQYF. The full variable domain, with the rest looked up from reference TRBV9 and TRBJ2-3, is DSGVTQTPKHLITATGQRVTLRCSPRSGDLSVYWYQQSLDQGLQFLIQYYNGEERAKGNILERFSAQQFPDLHSELNLSSLELGDSALYFCASSGTSTQYFGPGTRLTVL.

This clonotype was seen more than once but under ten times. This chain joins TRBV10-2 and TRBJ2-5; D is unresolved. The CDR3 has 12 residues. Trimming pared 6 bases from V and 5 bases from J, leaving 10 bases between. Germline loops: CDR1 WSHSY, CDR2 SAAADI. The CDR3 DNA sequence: TGCGCCAGCAGCGGACGCCGCGAGACCCAGTACTTC. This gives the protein CASSGRRETQYF.

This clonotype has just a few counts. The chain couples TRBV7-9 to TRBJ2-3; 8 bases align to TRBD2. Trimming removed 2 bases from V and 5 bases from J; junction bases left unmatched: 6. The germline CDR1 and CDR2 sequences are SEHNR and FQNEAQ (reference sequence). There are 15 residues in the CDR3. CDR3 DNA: TGTGCCAGCAGCTTACGCGGACTAGCCCTAGATACGCAGTATTTT. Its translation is CASSLRGLALDTQYF.

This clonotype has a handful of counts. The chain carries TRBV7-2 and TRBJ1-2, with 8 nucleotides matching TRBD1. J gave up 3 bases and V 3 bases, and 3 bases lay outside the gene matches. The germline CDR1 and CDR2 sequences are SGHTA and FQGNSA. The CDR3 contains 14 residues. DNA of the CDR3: TGTGCCAGCAGCTTCGGACAGGGAGACTATGGCTACACCTTC. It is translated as CASSFGQGDYGYTF.

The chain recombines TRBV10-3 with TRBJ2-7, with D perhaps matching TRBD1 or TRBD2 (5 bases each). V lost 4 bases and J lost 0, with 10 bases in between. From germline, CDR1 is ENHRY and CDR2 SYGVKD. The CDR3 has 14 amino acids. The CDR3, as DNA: TGTGCCATCAGTGTTGGGGGTAGCTCCTACGAGCAGTACTTC. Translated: CAISVGGSSYEQYF.

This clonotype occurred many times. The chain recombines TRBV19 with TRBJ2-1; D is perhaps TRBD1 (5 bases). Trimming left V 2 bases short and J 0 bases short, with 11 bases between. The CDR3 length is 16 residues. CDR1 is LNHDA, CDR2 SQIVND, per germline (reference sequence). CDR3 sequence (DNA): TGTGCCAGTAGTATATGGGGCGACCCCTCCTACAATGAGCAGTTCTTC. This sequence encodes CASSIWGDPSYNEQFF.

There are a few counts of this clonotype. This chain's CDR3 is CASSQPRDRGGGELFF. CDR3 nucleotide sequence: TGCGCCAGCAGCCAACCCAGAGACAGGGGAGGCGGGGAGCTGTTTTTT. V usage is TRBV4-1 and J usage is TRBJ2-2; 8 positions agree with TRBD1. V dropped 2 bases and J dropped 7; count of bases not matched to a gene: 9. The CDR3 extends over 16 amino acids. Germline lookup yields CDR1 MGHRA and CDR2 YSYEKL.

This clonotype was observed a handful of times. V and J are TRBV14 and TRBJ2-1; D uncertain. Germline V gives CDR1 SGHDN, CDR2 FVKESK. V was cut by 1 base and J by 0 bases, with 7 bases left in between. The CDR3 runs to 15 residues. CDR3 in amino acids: CASSQGTSSYNEQFF. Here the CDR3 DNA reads TGTGCCAGCAGCCAAGGGACCAGCTCCTACAATGAGCAGTTCTTC.

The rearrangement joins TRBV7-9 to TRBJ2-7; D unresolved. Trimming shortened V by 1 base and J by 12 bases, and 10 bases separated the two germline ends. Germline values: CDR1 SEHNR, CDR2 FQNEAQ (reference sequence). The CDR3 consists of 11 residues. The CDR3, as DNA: TGTGCCAGCAGCTTAGGCCCCATGGGGTACTTC. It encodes CASSLGPMGYF.

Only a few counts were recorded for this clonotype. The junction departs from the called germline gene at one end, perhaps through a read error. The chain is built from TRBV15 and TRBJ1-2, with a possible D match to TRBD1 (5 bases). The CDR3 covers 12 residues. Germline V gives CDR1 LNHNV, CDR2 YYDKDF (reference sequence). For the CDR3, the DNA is TGTGCCACCACCAGACAGTCTTATGGCTACACCTTC. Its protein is CATTRQSYGYTF.

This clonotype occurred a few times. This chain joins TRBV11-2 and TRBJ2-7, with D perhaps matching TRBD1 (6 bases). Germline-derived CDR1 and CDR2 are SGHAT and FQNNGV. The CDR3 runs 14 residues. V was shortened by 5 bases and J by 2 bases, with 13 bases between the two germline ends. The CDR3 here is CASSPDPGAYEQYF. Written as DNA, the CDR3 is TGTGCCAGCAGCCCGGACCCAGGGGCCTACGAGCAGTACTTC. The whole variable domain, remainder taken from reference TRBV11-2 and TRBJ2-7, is EAGVAQSPRYKIIEKRQSVAFWCNPISGHATLYWYQQILGQGPKLLIQFQNNGVVDDSQLPKDRFSAERLKGVDSTLKIQPAKLEDSAVYLCASSPDPGAYEQYFGPGTRLTVT.

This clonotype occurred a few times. The CDR3 spells CASSSLNQPQHF. CDR3 DNA sequence: TGTGCCAGCAGCTCACTGAATCAGCCCCAGCATTTT. The V and J genes are TRBV3-1 and TRBJ1-5; D gene unclear. The germline V gene encodes CDR1 LGHDT and CDR2 YNNKEL (reference sequence). V was shortened by 5 bases and J by 4 bases, with 6 bases between the two germline ends. The CDR3 length is 12 residues. The full variable domain, with the rest looked up from reference TRBV3-1 and TRBJ1-5, is DTAVSQTPKYLVTQMGNDKSIKCEQNLGHDTMYWYKQDSKKFLKIMFSYNNKELIINETVPNRFSPKSPDKAHLNLHINSLELGDSAVYFCASSSLNQPQHFGDGTRLSIL.

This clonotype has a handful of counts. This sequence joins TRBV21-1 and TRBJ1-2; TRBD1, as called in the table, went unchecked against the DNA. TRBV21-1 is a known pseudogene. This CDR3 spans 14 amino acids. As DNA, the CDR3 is TGTGCCATGGACCATGACAGGGAAGGCTATGGCTACACCTTC. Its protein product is CAMDHDREGYGYTF.

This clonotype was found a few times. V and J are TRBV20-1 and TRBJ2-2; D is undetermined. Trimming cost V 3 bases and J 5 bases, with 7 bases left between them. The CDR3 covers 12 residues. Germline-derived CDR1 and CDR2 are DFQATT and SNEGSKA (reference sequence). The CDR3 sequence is CSASQGTGELFF. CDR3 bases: TGCAGTGCTAGTCAAGGAACCGGGGAGCTGTTTTTT.

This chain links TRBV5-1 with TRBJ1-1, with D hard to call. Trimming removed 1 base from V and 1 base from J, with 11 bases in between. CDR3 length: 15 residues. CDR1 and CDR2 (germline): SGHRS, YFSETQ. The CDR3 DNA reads TGCGCCAGCAGCTTGTACCAGACAACGAACACTGAAGCTTTCTTT. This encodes CASSLYQTTNTEAFF. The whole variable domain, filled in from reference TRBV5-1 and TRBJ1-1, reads KAGVTQTPRYLIKTRGQQVTLSCSPISGHRSVSWYQQTPGQGLQFLFEYFSETQRNKGNFPGRFSGRQFSNSRSEMNVSTLELGDSALYLCASSLYQTTNTEAFFGQGTRLTVV.

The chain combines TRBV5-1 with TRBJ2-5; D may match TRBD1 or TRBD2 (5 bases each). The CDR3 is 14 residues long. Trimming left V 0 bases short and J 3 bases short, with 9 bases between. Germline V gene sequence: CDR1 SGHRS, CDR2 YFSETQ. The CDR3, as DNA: TGCGCCAGCAGCTTGGGGGGACCAGAAGAGACCCAGTACTTC. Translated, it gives CASSLGGPEETQYF. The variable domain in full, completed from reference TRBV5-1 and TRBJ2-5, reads KAGVTQTPRYLIKTRGQQVTLSCSPISGHRSVSWYQQTPGQGLQFLFEYFSETQRNKGNFPGRFSGRQFSNSRSEMNVSTLELGDSALYLCASSLGGPEETQYFGPGTRLLVL.

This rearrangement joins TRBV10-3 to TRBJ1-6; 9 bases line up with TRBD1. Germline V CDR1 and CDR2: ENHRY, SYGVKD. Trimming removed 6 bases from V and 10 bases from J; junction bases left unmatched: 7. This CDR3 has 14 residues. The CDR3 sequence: CAIRGGQGSSPLHF. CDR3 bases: TGTGCCATCAGGGGGGGACAGGGCAGCTCACCCCTCCACTTT.

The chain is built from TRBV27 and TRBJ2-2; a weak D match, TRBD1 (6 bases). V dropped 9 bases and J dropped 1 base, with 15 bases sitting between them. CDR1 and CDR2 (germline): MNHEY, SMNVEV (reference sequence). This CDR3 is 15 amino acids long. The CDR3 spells CASRQGDMNTGELFF. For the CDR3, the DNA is TGTGCCAGTAGACAAGGGGACATGAACACCGGGGAGCTGTTTTTT.

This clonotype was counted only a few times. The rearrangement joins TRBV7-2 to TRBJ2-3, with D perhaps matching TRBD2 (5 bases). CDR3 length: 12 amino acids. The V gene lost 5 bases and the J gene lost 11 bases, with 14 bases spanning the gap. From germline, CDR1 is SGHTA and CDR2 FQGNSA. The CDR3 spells CASSHGELRQYF. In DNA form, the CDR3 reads TGTGCCAGCAGCCACGGGGAGCTCAGGCAGTATTTT.

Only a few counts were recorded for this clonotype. CDR3 in amino acids: CASSELSYNEQFF. The CDR3 bases are TGTGCCAGCAGCGAGTTGAGCTACAATGAGCAGTTCTTC. The chain has TRBV7-9 and TRBJ2-1; unclear D gene. The CDR3 extends over 13 amino acids. Germline CDR1 SEHNR, CDR2 FQNEAQ (reference sequence). V dropped 5 bases and J dropped 3 bases, with 8 bases sitting between them.

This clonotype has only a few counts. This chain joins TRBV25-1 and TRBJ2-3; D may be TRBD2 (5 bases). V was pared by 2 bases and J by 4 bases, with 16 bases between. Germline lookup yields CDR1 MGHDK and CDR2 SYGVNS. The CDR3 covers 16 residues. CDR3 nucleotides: TGTGCCAGCAGTGAACGACGGGGTAAGGTGCCAGATACGCAGTATTTT. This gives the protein CASSERRGKVPDTQYF.

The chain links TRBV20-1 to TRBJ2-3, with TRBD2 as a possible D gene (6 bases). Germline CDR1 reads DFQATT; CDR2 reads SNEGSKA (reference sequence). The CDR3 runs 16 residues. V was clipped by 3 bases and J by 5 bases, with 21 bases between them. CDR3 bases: TGCAGTGCTAGGCTACTACAGGAGGGCTCAGGAGATACGCAGTATTTT. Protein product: CSARLLQEGSGDTQYF.

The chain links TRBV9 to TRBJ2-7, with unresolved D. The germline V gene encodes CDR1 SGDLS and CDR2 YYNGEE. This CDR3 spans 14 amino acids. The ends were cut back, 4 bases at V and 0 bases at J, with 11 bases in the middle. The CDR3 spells CASSPTDFSYEQYF. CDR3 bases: TGTGCCAGCAGCCCTACAGACTTCTCCTACGAGCAGTACTTC. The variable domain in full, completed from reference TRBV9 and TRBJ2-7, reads DSGVTQTPKHLITATGQRVTLRCSPRSGDLSVYWYQQSLDQGLQFLIQYYNGEERAKGNILERFSAQQFPDLHSELNLSSLELGDSALYFCASSPTDFSYEQYFGPGTRLTVT.